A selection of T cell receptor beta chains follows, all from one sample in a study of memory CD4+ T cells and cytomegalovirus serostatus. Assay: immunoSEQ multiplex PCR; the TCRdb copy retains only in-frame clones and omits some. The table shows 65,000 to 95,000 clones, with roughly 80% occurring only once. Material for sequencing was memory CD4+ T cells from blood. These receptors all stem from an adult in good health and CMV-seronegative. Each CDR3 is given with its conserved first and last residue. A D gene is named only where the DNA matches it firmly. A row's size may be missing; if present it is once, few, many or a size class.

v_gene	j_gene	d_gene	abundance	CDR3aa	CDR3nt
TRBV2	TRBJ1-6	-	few	CASSRNSPLHF	TGTGCCAGCAGTCGAAATTCACCCCTCCACTTT
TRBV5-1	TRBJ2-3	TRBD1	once	CASSPIGTGLADTQYF	TGCGCCAGCAGCCCGATCGGGACAGGGCTGGCAGATACGCAGTATTTT
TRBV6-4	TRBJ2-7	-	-	CASSDWYGLGYEQYF	TGTGCCAGCAGTGATTGGTATGGGTTGGGCTACGAGCAGTACTTC
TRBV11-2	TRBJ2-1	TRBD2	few	CASSGSERGLSEQFF	TGTGCCAGCAGCGGCAGCGAGCGGGGGTTGAGTGAGCAGTTCTTC
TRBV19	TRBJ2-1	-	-	CASSTPAGPEGNEQFF	TGTGCCAGTAGTACTCCGGCCGGGCCTGAAGGCAATGAGCAGTTCTTC
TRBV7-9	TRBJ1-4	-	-	CASSPPGNEKLFF	TGTGCCAGCAGCCCGCCGGGGAATGAAAAACTGTTTTTT
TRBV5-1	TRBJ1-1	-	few	CASSLLTENTEAFF	TGCGCCAGCAGCTTGTTGACGGAGAACACTGAAGCTTTCTTT
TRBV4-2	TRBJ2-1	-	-	CASSQGDRNYNEQFF	TGTGCCAGCAGCCAAGGCGACAGGAACTACAATGAGCAGTTCTTC
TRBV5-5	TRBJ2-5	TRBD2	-	CASSLEGTSAETQYF	TGTGCCAGCAGCTTGGAAGGGACTAGTGCGGAGACCCAGTACTTC
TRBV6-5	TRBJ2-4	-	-	CASSKNIQYF	TGTGCCAGCAGCAAAAACATTCAGTACTTC
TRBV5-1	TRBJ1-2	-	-	CASSLGQTGGYGYTF	TGCGCCAGCAGCTTGGGACAGACCGGGGGCTATGGCTACACCTTC
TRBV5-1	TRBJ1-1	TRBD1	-	CASSFGEAGGSTEAFF	TGCGCCAGCAGCTTCGGGGAGGCAGGGGGGAGCACTGAAGCTTTCTTT
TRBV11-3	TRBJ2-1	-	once	CASSLDPSAGQFF	TGTGCCAGCAGCTTAGATCCGAGCGCTGGGCAGTTCTTC
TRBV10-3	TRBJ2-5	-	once	CAISESKAGALQETQYF	TGTGCCATCAGTGAGTCGAAGGCGGGGGCCCTCCAAGAGACCCAGTACTTC
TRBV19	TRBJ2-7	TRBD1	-	CASSSPGQSTYEQYF	TGTGCCAGTAGTTCACCGGGACAGAGTACCTACGAGCAGTACTTC
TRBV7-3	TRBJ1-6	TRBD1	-	CASSLQGADSPLHF	TGTGCCAGCAGCTTACAGGGGGCGGATTCACCCCTCCACTTT
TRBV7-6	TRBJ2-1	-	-	CASSDTLGHEQFF	TGTGCCAGCAGCGATACCCTAGGACATGAGCAGTTCTTC
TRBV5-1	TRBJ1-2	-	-	CASSLPGADYGYTF	TGCGCCAGCAGCTTGCCAGGGGCGGACTATGGCTACACCTTC
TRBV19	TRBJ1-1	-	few	CASSWNTEAFF	TGTGCCAGTAGCTGGAACACTGAAGCTTTCTTT
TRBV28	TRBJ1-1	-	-	CASSLSGSSNTEAFF	TGTGCCAGCAGTTTAAGTGGCAGCTCTAACACTGAAGCTTTCTTT
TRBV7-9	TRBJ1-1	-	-	CASSLALYRGGTEAFF	TGTGCCAGCAGCTTAGCACTGTACCGGGGGGGCACTGAAGCTTTCTTT
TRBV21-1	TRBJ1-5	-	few	CASSKDGTNQPQHF	TGTGCCAGCAGCAAAGACGGCACTAATCAGCCCCAGCATTTT
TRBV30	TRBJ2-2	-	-	CAWRGGTQNTGELFF	TGTGCCTGGAGGGGCGGGACACAGAACACCGGGGAGCTGTTTTTT
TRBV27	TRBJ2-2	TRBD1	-	CASSLYGQGETGELFF	TGTGCCAGCAGTTTATACGGACAGGGAGAAACCGGGGAGCTGTTTTTT
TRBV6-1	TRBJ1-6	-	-	CASSEGAVRIYRFHF	TGTGCCAGCAGTGAAGGAGCCGTACGGATATATCGGTTCCACTTT
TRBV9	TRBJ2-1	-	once	CASSVQGGNEQFF	TGTGCCAGCAGCGTACAGGGTGGCAATGAGCAGTTCTTC
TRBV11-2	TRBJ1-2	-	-	CASTPTANSYGYTF	TGTGCCAGCACCCCGACAGCTAATAGCTATGGCTACACCTTC
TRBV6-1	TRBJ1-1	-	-	CAIRERTNTEAFF	TGTGCCATCAGGGAACGCACGAACACTGAAGCTTTCTTT
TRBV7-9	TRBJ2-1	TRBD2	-	CASSLILAGYNEQFF	TGTGCCAGCAGCTTAATTCTAGCGGGGTACAATGAGCAGTTCTTC
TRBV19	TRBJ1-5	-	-	CASSNEGYGGNQPQHF	TGTGCCAGTAGTAATGAGGGCTATGGGGGCAATCAGCCCCAGCATTTT
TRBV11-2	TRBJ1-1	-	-	CASSRPGLAEAFF	TGTGCCAGCAGCCGCCCGGGACTCGCTGAAGCTTTCTTT